This TCR beta chain was obtained from a study of control samples from healthy donors and cancer patients. The V end was cut by 4 bases, the J end by 2 bases, with 21 bases between. Per the germline V gene, CDR1 is MGHRA and CDR2 is YSYEKL. CDR3 length: 18 residues. Method: immunoSEQ multiplex PCR; TCRdb's copy keeps in-frame clones and lacks some. The sample has some 130,000 clones; about 94% are singletons. The sequence derives from a man aged 30-40 years in good health. Material: blood. The gene calls are TRBV4-1 and TRBJ1-3, with D possibly TRBD1 on 5 matching bases. CDR3 sequence (DNA): TGCGCCAGCAGCCGGACCTCAGGGCAGACAAACCCTGGAAACACCATATATTTT. Translation: CASSRTSGQTNPGNTIYF.